The rows below give T cell receptor beta chains drawn from one sample of a study of cytomegalovirus exposure and HLA in healthy donors. Data came from immunoSEQ multiplex PCR; TCRdb stores just in-frame clones and leaves some out. The sample includes some 74,000 clones, over 70% seen only once; the top ten take about 1.1%. Sequenced material: PBMCs. Receptors were obtained from a male donor in good health and CMV-seronegative. The CDR3 runs from the conserved cysteine through the conserved F or W. A D gene is named only where the DNA matches it firmly. The listing skips clone size in some rows; elsewhere it reads once, few, many or a size class.

v_call	d_call	clone_size	j_call	cdr3_length	cdr3_aa	cdr3_nt
TRBV28	-	few	TRBJ2-7	17	CASSSQPLYSPGYEQYF	TGTGCCAGCAGCAGCCAACCATTGTACTCGCCGGGATACGAGCAGTACTTC
TRBV27	-	-	TRBJ1-3	16	CASSFSGPWGYHTIYF	TGTGCCAGCAGTTTTTCCGGACCCTGGGGCTATCACACCATATATTTT
TRBV9	TRBD1	once	TRBJ1-1	15	CASSPRTGVNTEAFF	TGTGCCAGCAGCCCACGGACAGGAGTAAACACTGAAGCTTTCTTT
TRBV9	-	-	TRBJ2-3	16	CASSVVPNPSTDTQYF	TGTGCCAGCAGCGTAGTTCCTAACCCTAGCACAGATACGCAGTATTTT
TRBV30	TRBD1	-	TRBJ1-5	13	CACQTGIDQPQHF	TGTGCCTGTCAGACAGGGATCGATCAGCCCCAGCATTTT
TRBV11-3	TRBD2	once	TRBJ2-1	15	CASSSGTSGRNEQFF	TGTGCCAGCAGCTCGGGGACTAGCGGGAGGAATGAGCAGTTCTTC
TRBV15	TRBD1	few	TRBJ1-4	16	CATSRRPGQQNEKLFF	TGTGCCACCAGCAGAAGACCGGGACAGCAAAATGAAAAACTGTTTTTT
TRBV4-2	-	-	TRBJ2-7	18	CASSPRFTWGVRSYEQYF	TGTGCCAGCAGCCCCCGGTTTACGTGGGGGGTCCGCTCCTACGAGCAGTACTTC
TRBV5-1	-	-	TRBJ2-1	14	CASSLGGAENEQFF	TGCGCCAGCAGCTTAGGGGGGGCTGAGAATGAGCAGTTCTTC
TRBV5-6	TRBD2	-	TRBJ2-5	15	CASSLDSAGEETQYF	TGTGCCAGCAGCTTAGATAGCGCGGGAGAGGAGACCCAGTACTTC
TRBV12-5	TRBD1	-	TRBJ1-1	13	CASGLDRGTEAFF	TGTGCTAGTGGTCTCGACAGGGGGACTGAAGCTTTCTTT
TRBV13	-	-	TRBJ2-7	15	CASSSQGPSSYEQYF	TGTGCCAGCAGCTCCCAGGGGCCGAGCTCCTACGAGCAGTACTTC
TRBV6-1	-	-	TRBJ1-2	14	CASSEANSNYGYTF	TGTGCCAGCAGTGAAGCTAACAGTAACTATGGCTACACCTTC
TRBV27	TRBD1	-	TRBJ2-7	15	CASSLEGTGLNEQYF	TGTGCCAGCAGTTTAGAGGGGACAGGGCTGAACGAGCAGTACTTC
TRBV28	-	few	TRBJ2-3	14	CASSLQGRADTQYF	TGTGCCAGCAGTTTACAGGGGCGCGCAGATACGCAGTATTTT
TRBV19	-	-	TRBJ1-1	15	CASSIGPPTSSSAFF	TGTGCCAGTAGTATAGGTCCCCCCACATCATCCTCAGCTTTCTTT
TRBV5-1	TRBD2	-	TRBJ2-2	17	CASSSYLWGGNTGELFF	TGCGCCAGCAGCTCCTACCTCTGGGGGGGTAACACCGGGGAGCTGTTTTTT
TRBV29-1	-	few	TRBJ1-1	13	CSAIREGYTEAFF	TGCAGCGCGATCAGGGAGGGGTACACTGAAGCTTTCTTT
TRBV27	-	-	TRBJ2-3	14	CASSFRSRTDTQYF	TGTGCCAGCAGTTTTAGGTCGCGGACAGATACGCAGTATTTT
TRBV5-1	-	-	TRBJ2-1	14	CASSLVGGDNEQFF	TGCGCCAGCAGCTTGGTCGGGGGTGACAATGAGCAGTTCTTC
TRBV10-1	TRBD1	-	TRBJ2-1	14	CASGTGERHNEQFF	TGCGCCAGCGGAACAGGGGAGAGGCACAATGAGCAGTTCTTC
TRBV6-5	-	-	TRBJ2-3	16	CASSYSRRGGTDTQYF	TGTGCCAGCAGTTACTCACGCAGGGGTGGGACAGATACGCAGTATTTT
TRBV5-4	-	-	TRBJ1-4	15	CASSWGGTTNEKLFF	TGTGCCAGCAGCTGGGGCGGGACCACGAATGAAAAACTGTTTTTT
TRBV6-6	-	-	TRBJ2-7	14	CASSFGTQTYEQYF	TGTGCCAGCTCATTCGGGACACAAACCTACGAGCAGTACTTC
TRBV6-1	-	-	TRBJ2-7	17	CASSVLQGTVDGREQYF	TGTGCCAGCAGTGTATTACAGGGTACGGTCGACGGTCGGGAGCAGTACTTC
TRBV5-6	-	few	TRBJ2-7	13	CASSRGRIYEQYF	TGTGCCAGCAGCCGTGGGCGAATTTACGAGCAGTACTTC
TRBV6-1	TRBD2	-	TRBJ2-5	14	CASRETSGSEEQYF	TGTGCCAGCAGAGAGACTAGCGGGAGCGAAGAGCAGTACTTC